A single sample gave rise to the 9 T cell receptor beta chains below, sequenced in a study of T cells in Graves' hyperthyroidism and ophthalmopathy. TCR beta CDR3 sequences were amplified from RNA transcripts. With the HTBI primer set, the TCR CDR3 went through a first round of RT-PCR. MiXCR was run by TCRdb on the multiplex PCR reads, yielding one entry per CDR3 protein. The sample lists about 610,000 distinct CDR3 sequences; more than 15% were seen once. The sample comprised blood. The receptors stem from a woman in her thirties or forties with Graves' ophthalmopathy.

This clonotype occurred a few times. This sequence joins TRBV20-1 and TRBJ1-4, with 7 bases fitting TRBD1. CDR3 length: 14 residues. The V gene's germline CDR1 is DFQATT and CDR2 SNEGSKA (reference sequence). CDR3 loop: CSAGGQSTNEKLFF. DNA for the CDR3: TGCAGCGCCGGGGGACAGTCAACTAATGAAAAACTGTTTTTT.

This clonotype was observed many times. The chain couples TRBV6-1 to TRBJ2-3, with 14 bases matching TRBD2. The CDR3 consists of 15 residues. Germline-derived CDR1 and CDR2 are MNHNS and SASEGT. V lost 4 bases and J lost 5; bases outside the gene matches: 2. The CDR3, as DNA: TGTGCCAGCAGTGGGACTAGCGGGAGGTTAGATACGCAGTATTTT. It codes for CASSGTSGRLDTQYF.

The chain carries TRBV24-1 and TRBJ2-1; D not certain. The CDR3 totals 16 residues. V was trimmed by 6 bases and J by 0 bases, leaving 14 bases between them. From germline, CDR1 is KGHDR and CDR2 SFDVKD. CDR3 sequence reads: CATSRYGGRSYNEQFF. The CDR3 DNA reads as TGTGCCACCAGTAGATACGGCGGCCGCTCCTACAATGAGCAGTTCTTC.

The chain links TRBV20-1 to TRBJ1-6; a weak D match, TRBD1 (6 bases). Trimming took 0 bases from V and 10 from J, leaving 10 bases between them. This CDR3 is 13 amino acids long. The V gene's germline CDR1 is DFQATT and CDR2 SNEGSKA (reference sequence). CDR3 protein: CSARDRTDSPLHF. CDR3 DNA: TGCAGTGCTAGAGATCGGACAGACTCACCCCTCCACTTT.

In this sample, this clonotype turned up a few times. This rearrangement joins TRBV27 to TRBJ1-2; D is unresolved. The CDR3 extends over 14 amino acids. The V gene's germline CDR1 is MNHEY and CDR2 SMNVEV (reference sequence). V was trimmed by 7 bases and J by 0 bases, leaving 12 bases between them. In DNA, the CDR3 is TGTGCCAGCACCACCCGTGGGTCTAACTATGGCTACACCTTC. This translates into CASTTRGSNYGYTF.

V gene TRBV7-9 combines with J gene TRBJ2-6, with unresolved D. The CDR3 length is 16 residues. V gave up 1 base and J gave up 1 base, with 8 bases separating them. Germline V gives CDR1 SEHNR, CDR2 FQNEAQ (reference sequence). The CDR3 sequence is CASSLVPISGANVLTF. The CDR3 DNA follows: TGTGCCAGCAGCTTAGTTCCCATATCTGGGGCCAACGTCCTGACTTTC.

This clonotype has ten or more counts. The CDR3: CASSQDLGFYTEAFF. CDR3 DNA sequence: TGCGCCAGCAGCCAAGATCTCGGCTTCTACACTGAAGCTTTCTTT. J is TRBJ1-1 and V is TRBV4-1; D unclear. The V gene lost 0 bases and the J gene lost 3 bases, with 11 bases spanning the gap. In germline, CDR1 is MGHRA, CDR2 YSYEKL. The CDR3 runs to 15 residues.

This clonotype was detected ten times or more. This chain's CDR3 is CASGGRGPDTQYF. Written as DNA, the CDR3 is TGTGCCAGCGGAGGGCGGGGGCCAGATACGCAGTATTTT. The chain uses TRBV2 and TRBJ2-3; a possible D gene is TRBD2 (7 bases). V shed 8 bases and J shed 4 bases, with 13 bases lying between them. The CDR3 has 13 residues. CDR1 and CDR2 (germline): SNHLY, FYNNEI.

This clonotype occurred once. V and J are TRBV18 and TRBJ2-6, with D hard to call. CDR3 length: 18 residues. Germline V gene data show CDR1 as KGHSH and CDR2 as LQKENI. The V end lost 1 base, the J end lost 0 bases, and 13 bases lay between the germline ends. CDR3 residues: CASSPRQASFSGANVLTF. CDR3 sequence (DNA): TGTGCCAGCTCACCACGGCAGGCGTCATTCTCTGGGGCCAACGTCCTGACTTTC.